A single sample is the source of the 17 T cell receptor beta chains below, sequenced in a study of T cells in Graves' hyperthyroidism and ophthalmopathy. What was amplified from RNA transcripts were TCR beta CDR3 regions. Using the HTBI primer set, a first-round RT-PCR was run on the TCR CDR3. TCRdb called the multiplex PCR reads again in MiXCR, with one record for every CDR3 protein. The sample has 600,000 or so distinct CDR3 sequences; approximately 44% are singletons. The sequenced sample consisted of peripheral blood or thyroid tissue (not recorded which). Receptor source: a woman between 18 and 30 years old with Graves' hyperthyroidism.

This clonotype was recorded at least ten times. The V and J genes are TRBV7-3 and TRBJ2-6; D unclear. The length of the CDR3 is 14 residues. Germline V gives CDR1 SGHTA, CDR2 FQGTGA. The V and J ends lost 4 bases and 0 bases respectively, with 4 bases between them. CDR3 sequence: CASSWTSGANVLTF. The CDR3 bases are TGTGCCAGCAGCTGGACCTCTGGGGCCAACGTCCTGACTTTC.

This clonotype was observed many times. J is TRBJ2-5 and V is TRBV24-1; D possibly uses TRBD1 or TRBD2 (7 bases each). Germline V CDR1 and CDR2: KGHDR, SFDVKD. Trimming shortened V by 3 bases and J by 2 bases, and 12 bases separated the two germline ends. The CDR3 totals 15 residues. Here the CDR3 reads CATSDQGGSQETQYF. CDR3 DNA sequence: TGTGCCACCAGTGATCAGGGGGGGAGTCAAGAGACCCAGTACTTC.

This clonotype has a handful of counts. The J gene is TRBJ1-2, the V gene TRBV4-1; possible D gene TRBD2, 6 bases. The DNA end is a closer match to TRBJ2-1, so the J assignment may be wrong. This CDR3 spans 11 amino acids. Germline CDR1 and CDR2: MGHRA and YSYEKL. The CDR3 nucleotides are TGCGCCAGCAGCCAATTGGGGGGACAGTTCTTC. Amino acids: CASSQLGGQFF.

In the case of this clonotype: Germline and junction disagree at one end, which may indicate a read error. The J gene is TRBJ2-5, the V gene TRBV6-2 or TRBV6-3, with 9 positions matching TRBD1. Germline loops: CDR1 MNHEY, CDR2 SVGEGT. This CDR3 spans 13 amino acids. CDR3 loop: CASSFTTGTGPDF. The CDR3 region has the DNA TGTGCCAGCAGTTTTACGACCGGGACAGGGCCCGACTTC.

This chain joins TRBV11-3 and TRBJ2-5; tentative D call: TRBD1 (6 bases). Trimming pared 5 bases from V and 2 bases from J, leaving 12 bases between. Germline V gene lookup returns CDR1 SGHNT and CDR2 YENEEA. The CDR3 runs to 14 residues. The CDR3 coding sequence is TGTGCCAGCAGCCAATCGACAGGTCAAGAGACCCAGTACTTC. It specifies CASSQSTGQETQYF.

The genes are TRBV11-2 and TRBJ2-6; D gene ambiguous. This CDR3 has 15 amino acids. V dropped 6 bases and J dropped 3 bases, with 12 bases sitting between them. Germline assignment: CDR1 SGHAT and CDR2 FQNNGV. CDR3 in amino acids: CASRSGRGGANVLTF. For the CDR3, the DNA is TGTGCCAGCAGATCTGGTCGCGGTGGGGCCAACGTCCTGACTTTC. Drawing the rest from reference TRBV11-2 and TRBJ2-6, the complete variable domain is EAGVAQSPRYKIIEKRQSVAFWCNPISGHATLYWYQQILGQGPKLLIQFQNNGVVDDSQLPKDRFSAERLKGVDSTLKIQPAKLEDSAVYLCASRSGRGGANVLTFGAGSRLTVL.

A remark on this clonotype: The conserved closing phenylalanine or tryptophan is absent in this CDR3, likely reflecting a read error. The DNA is omitted, as the CDR3 cannot be located on it reliably, and the CDR3 follows TCRdb's listing. CDR3 amino acids: CASSLGLGTS. The chain joins TRBV5-4 to TRBJ2-5; the D call in the table, TRBD2, was not verified against the DNA. The CDR3 comprises 10 residues, both ends counted. From germline, CDR1 is SGHNT and CDR2 YYREEE (reference sequence).

This clonotype was detected only a few times. The chain uses TRBV7-9 and TRBJ2-7, with TRBD1 matching over 7 bases. Losses at the gene ends were 4 bases for V and 1 base for J; bases not matched to a gene: 4. Per germline, CDR1 SEHNR and CDR2 FQNEAQ (reference sequence). The CDR3 sequence is 14 residues long. The CDR3: CASSSGQASYEQYF. As DNA, the CDR3 is TGTGCCAGCAGCTCTGGACAGGCTTCCTACGAGCAGTACTTC.

The chain couples TRBV24-1 to TRBJ1-2, with unresolved D. In germline, CDR1 is KGHDR, CDR2 SFDVKD. Trimming took off 0 bases at V and 3 bases at J, with 4 bases between the two ends. The CDR3 loop spans 13 amino acids. The CDR3 protein is CATSDLRDYGYTF. CDR3 in DNA: TGTGCCACCAGTGATTTGAGGGACTATGGCTACACCTTC.

This clonotype has just a few counts. This rearrangement joins TRBV7-2 to TRBJ1-2; unclear D gene. The V end was cut by 5 bases, the J end by 2 bases, with 15 bases between. CDR1 and CDR2 (germline): SGHTA, FQGNSA. CDR3 length: 15 amino acids. As DNA, the CDR3 is TGTGCCAGCAGCGTAGGGATAGACGGGAACTATGGCTACACCTTC. Protein product: CASSVGIDGNYGYTF.

The genes are TRBV7-3 and TRBJ2-7; D may correspond to TRBD1 or TRBD2 (6 bases each). CDR3 size: 18 residues. Trimming removed 2 bases from V and 3 bases from J, with 23 bases in between. CDR1 and CDR2 from the germline V gene are SGHTA and FQGTGA. The CDR3 sequence is CASSLAPVTRQEGYEQYF. The CDR3 DNA reads TGTGCCAGCAGCTTAGCGCCAGTAACCCGACAGGAGGGCTACGAGCAGTACTTC.

This clonotype has ten or more counts. V usage is TRBV5-1 and J usage is TRBJ1-6; the D gene is possibly TRBD1 (5 bases). From germline, CDR1 is SGHRS and CDR2 YFSETQ. V was pared by 0 bases and J by 7 bases, with 8 bases between. The CDR3 is 14 residues long. The CDR3 region is CASSLAGINSPLHF. The CDR3 DNA is TGCGCCAGCAGCTTGGCAGGGATCAATTCACCCCTCCACTTT.

This clonotype turned up a few times. The V gene is TRBV12-3 or TRBV12-4, the J gene TRBJ2-7; the match to TRBD1 covers 8 bases. CDR3 size: 13 residues. The V and J ends lost 5 bases and 9 bases, in that order; junction bases with no gene match: 9. CDR3 coding DNA: TGTGCCAGCAGTCTTTACCAGGGGGCTTGGCAGTACTTC. Protein: CASSLYQGAWQYF.

This clonotype was seen a few times. The V and J genes are TRBV19 and TRBJ2-2, with TRBD2 matching over 14 bases. This CDR3 is 17 amino acids long. CDR1 is LNHDA, CDR2 SQIVND, per germline (reference sequence). Trimming removed 4 bases from V and 1 base from J; junction bases left unmatched: 2. The CDR3, as DNA: TGTGCCAGTAGTAGGACTAGCGGGAGGTGGAACACCGGGGAGCTGTTTTTT. This sequence encodes CASSRTSGRWNTGELFF.

This clonotype was observed once. This sequence joins TRBV7-2 and TRBJ1-1; TRBD1 agrees at 9 bases. The trim removed 3 bases at V and 0 bases at J, leaving 5 bases unmatched. CDR3 size: 16 residues. Germline V gives CDR1 SGHTA, CDR2 FQGNSA. CDR3 coding DNA: TGTGCCAGCAGCTTGGGGACAGGGACGATGAACACTGAAGCTTTCTTT. This encodes CASSLGTGTMNTEAFF.

V and J are TRBV29-1 and TRBJ2-5, with 7 bases identical to TRBD1. The CDR3 runs 14 residues. CDR1 SQVTM and CDR2 ANQGSEA come from the germline V gene. The CDR3 DNA follows: TGCAGTGCCCCCGGACAGGCTCTCGGGGAGACCCAGTACTTC. This sequence encodes CSAPGQALGETQYF.

This clonotype has a handful of counts. The chain recombines TRBV12-3 or TRBV12-4 with TRBJ1-5, with D tentatively TRBD1 (5 bases). The CDR3 extends over 14 amino acids. Trimming took off 3 bases at V and 7 bases at J, with 13 bases between the two ends. As DNA, the CDR3 is TGTGCCAGCAGTTTCCGCAGGGTTGAGCAGCCCCAGCATTTT. This codes for CASSFRRVEQPQHF.